Presented here are 30 T cell receptor beta chains from one specimen sequenced in a study of cytomegalovirus exposure and HLA in healthy donors. 60 Vbeta and 13 Jbeta primers were used in PCR. Sequenced by immunoSEQ multiplex PCR; TCRdb stores in-frame clones only, minus some. The data show under 150,000 clones, with 72% seen just once and roughly 4% held by the top ten. The sequenced material came from PBMCs. Every receptor here comes from a man aged 50 or older in good health and CMV-seropositive.

This clone was detected only a few times. In DNA form, the CDR3 reads TGTGCCAGCAGTTCATCTAACGTTCGGGAGACCCAGTACTTC. Protein: CASSSSNVRETQYF. The chain links TRBV6-6 to TRBJ2-5, with D unresolved. This CDR3 spans 14 amino acids. Germline V gives CDR1 MNHNY, CDR2 SVGAGI (reference sequence). V gave up 4 bases and J gave up 5 bases, with 14 bases separating them.

The chain employs TRBV6-5 and TRBJ1-1; D may be TRBD1 (5 bases). V lost 5 bases to trimming and J lost 1 base, with 14 bases between them. Germline-derived CDR1 and CDR2 are MNHEY and SVGAGI. The CDR3 extends over 15 amino acids. CDR3 region: CASSPQQDPNTEAFF. The CDR3 DNA sequence: TGTGCCAGCAGTCCTCAACAGGACCCGAACACTGAAGCTTTCTTT.

The J gene is TRBJ1-5, the V gene TRBV19; no clear D gene. CDR1 LNHDA and CDR2 SQIVND come from the germline V gene (reference sequence). V was cut by 5 bases and J by 6 bases, with 14 bases left in between. The CDR3 contains 14 residues. The CDR3 nucleotides read TGTGCCAGTAGTGGTGGGGAGGGAGGTCAGCCCCAGCATTTT. It is translated as CASSGGEGGQPQHF.

This clone was counted between two and nine times. This chain connects TRBV5-4 to TRBJ2-5; weak D call: TRBD2 (5 bases). Trimming took off 6 bases at V and 3 bases at J, with 18 bases between the two ends. Germline V gives CDR1 SGHNT, CDR2 YYREEE (reference sequence). The CDR3 totals 15 residues. In nucleotides, the CDR3 is TGTGCCAGCATCCATTGGTCTGGGAGCAAAGAGACCCAGTACTTC. Encoded protein: CASIHWSGSKETQYF.

This clone came up a few times. This sequence joins TRBV2 and TRBJ1-5; 7 positions agree with TRBD1. The CDR3 runs 15 residues. Losses at the gene ends were 4 bases for V and 7 bases for J; bases not matched to a gene: 10. Germline V gene lookup returns CDR1 SNHLY and CDR2 FYNNEI. The CDR3 coding sequence is TGTGCCAGCAGTGCCCGACAGGGTCCAACACAGCCCCAGCATTTT. The encoded protein is CASSARQGPTQPQHF.

This chain joins TRBV6-4 and TRBJ1-1; D gene ambiguous. Trimming removed 6 bases from V and 3 bases from J, with 14 bases in between. The CDR3 has 14 residues. Germline-derived CDR1 and CDR2 are MRHNA and SNTAGT. CDR3 nucleotides: TGTGCCAGCAGGACCGAGGATCTGGACACTGAAGCTTTCTTT. It specifies CASRTEDLDTEAFF.

The chain links TRBV5-5 to TRBJ1-5, with D maybe TRBD1 (6 bases). Trimming left V 0 bases short and J 7 bases short, with 17 bases between. The V gene's germline CDR1 is SGHKS and CDR2 YYEKEE (reference sequence). CDR3 length: 16 amino acids. The CDR3 loop reads CASSLAGHGSSQPQHF. The CDR3 nucleotides read TGTGCCAGCAGCTTGGCGGGACATGGTTCTTCGCAGCCCCAGCATTTT.

The rearrangement joins TRBV5-1 to TRBJ2-1; 8 positions agree with TRBD1. From germline, CDR1 is SGHRS and CDR2 YFSETQ. V lost 1 base, J lost 9 bases, and 3 bases stayed unmatched. The length of the CDR3 is 13 residues. DNA for the CDR3: TGCGCCAGCAGCTTGACAGGGGGAAGTGAGCAGTTCTTC. Residues: CASSLTGGSEQFF.

The V gene is TRBV6-4, the J gene TRBJ1-4; 8 nucleotides agree with TRBD1. V dropped 8 bases and J dropped 3; count of bases not matched to a gene: 17. Germline assignment: CDR1 MRHNA and CDR2 SNTAGT. This CDR3 is 18 amino acids long. CDR3 amino acids: CASPKVTGELRANEKLFF. The CDR3 DNA reads as TGTGCCAGCCCAAAGGTGACAGGGGAGTTGAGGGCTAATGAAAAACTGTTTTTT.

This chain links TRBV9 with TRBJ1-1; D ambiguous. The V end lost 4 bases, the J end lost 0 bases, and 13 bases lay between the germline ends. The CDR3 has 15 amino acids. The germline V gene encodes CDR1 SGDLS and CDR2 YYNGEE. The DNA of the CDR3 is TGTGCCAGCAGCAGATTGGTCGACATGAACACTGAAGCTTTCTTT. It codes for CASSRLVDMNTEAFF.

Remarks on this clone: Other DNA sequences in this specimen translate into the identical CDR3. V gene TRBV2 combines with J gene TRBJ1-1; TRBD1 matches at 8 bases. Germline CDR1 and CDR2: SNHLY and FYNNEI. Losses at the gene ends were 4 bases for V and 5 bases for J; bases not matched to a gene: 3. This CDR3 contains 13 residues. The CDR3 region has the DNA TGTGCCAGCAGTGGGACAGGGCTTACTGAAGCTTTCTTT. It is translated as CASSGTGLTEAFF.

The chain couples TRBV4-3 to TRBJ2-1, with TRBD2 matching over 12 bases. J gave up 9 bases and V 0 bases, and 6 bases lay outside the gene matches. In germline, CDR1 is LGHNA, CDR2 YSLEER. The CDR3 is 16 residues long. The DNA for the CDR3 is TGCGCCAGCAGCCAAGATCTAGCGGGAGGGAGTTTTGAGCAGTTCTTC. It specifies CASSQDLAGGSFEQFF.

Note on this clone: Other DNA sequences in the same sample also yield this CDR3. The J gene is TRBJ2-5, the V gene TRBV5-1; no definite D call. The V gene's germline CDR1 is SGHRS and CDR2 YFSETQ. This CDR3 has 12 residues. Trimming shortened V by 0 bases and J by 5 bases, and 5 bases separated the two germline ends. This CDR3 reads CASSLAGETQYF. Here the CDR3 DNA reads TGCGCCAGCAGCTTGGCAGGCGAGACCCAGTACTTC.

This chain links TRBV11-2 with TRBJ2-3, with a possible D match to TRBD1 (5 bases). The CDR3 has 15 residues. Germline values: CDR1 SGHAT, CDR2 FQNNGV. V was cut by 4 bases and J by 2 bases, with 13 bases left in between. The CDR3 coding sequence is TGTGCCAGCAGCTCTGCTGGGGCGCTCACAGATACGCAGTATTTT. Translating gives CASSSAGALTDTQYF.

The chain uses TRBV10-2 and TRBJ1-1; 9 bases map to TRBD1. The J segment lost 3 bases and the V segment lost 8 bases, leaving 4 bases of the junction unmatched. The CDR3 sequence is 13 residues long. Looked up from germline, CDR1 is WSHSY and CDR2 is SAAADI. The CDR3 bases are TGCGCCAGCCGACAGGGGGGTCACACTGAAGCTTTCTTT. Protein product: CASRQGGHTEAFF.

The chain carries TRBV7-8 and TRBJ2-3; D uncertain. The germline V gene has CDR1 SGHVS and CDR2 FQNEAQ. V was shortened by 5 bases and J by 0 bases, with 12 bases between the two germline ends. The CDR3 extends over 15 amino acids. CDR3 nucleotides: TGTGCCAGCAGCCCTAGGCGAGAAAGCACAGATACGCAGTATTTT. The encoded protein is CASSPRRESTDTQYF.

The J gene is TRBJ1-3, the V gene TRBV6-6, with D possibly matching TRBD1 (5 bases). This CDR3 has 16 amino acids. Germline V gene sequence: CDR1 MNHNY, CDR2 SVGAGI (reference sequence). The V and J ends lost 6 bases and 4 bases respectively, with 19 bases between them. DNA of the CDR3: TGTGCCAGCAGCCCCAAGGGCCAGGGTATAGGAAACACCATATATTTT. As protein: CASSPKGQGIGNTIYF.

This clone appeared a single time. CDR3 sequence: CASSVVGSRPTIYF. The DNA of the CDR3 is TGTGCCAGCAGCGTAGTTGGGAGTCGCCCCACCATATATTTT. The chain recombines TRBV9 with TRBJ1-3; D gene unclear. Germline CDR1 reads SGDLS; CDR2 reads YYNGEE. The CDR3 is 14 amino acids. The germline V and J ends were trimmed by 0 bases and 9 bases, with 13 bases remaining between them.

With regard to this clone: Distinct nucleotide sequences in the sample also encode this CDR3. This chain uses TRBV15 with TRBJ1-1; unclear D gene. Trimming took off 2 bases at V and 0 bases at J, with 7 bases between the two ends. CDR3 size: 14 residues. Germline V gives CDR1 LNHNV, CDR2 YYDKDF (reference sequence). As DNA, the CDR3 is TGTGCCACCAGCAGACCCCAAATGAACACTGAAGCTTTCTTT. Amino acid sequence: CATSRPQMNTEAFF.

Regarding this clone: Germline is not matched at one junction end, which may reflect a read error. This chain joins TRBV7-3 and TRBJ1-1; the match to TRBD1 covers 7 bases. Looked up from germline, CDR1 is SGHTA and CDR2 is FQGTGA. The CDR3 runs 14 residues. CDR3 sequence: CASSPTGANTKAFF. The CDR3 coding sequence is TGTGCCAGCAGCCCCACAGGGGCGAACACTAAAGCTTTCTTT.

V and J are TRBV5-1 and TRBJ1-1; possible D gene TRBD1, 5 bases. The germline V gene has CDR1 SGHRS and CDR2 YFSETQ. V was clipped by 1 base and J by 4 bases, with 11 bases between them. CDR3 length equals 14 residues. The CDR3 protein is CASSLRQGSTEAFF. The CDR3 DNA follows: TGCGCCAGCAGCTTGAGGCAGGGTAGCACTGAAGCTTTCTTT.

The rearrangement links TRBV19 to TRBJ2-7, with 9 bases matching TRBD1. This CDR3 spans 14 amino acids. The germline gives CDR1 LNHDA, CDR2 SQIVND (reference sequence). V trimming: 3 bases; J trimming: 3 bases; junction bases outside the gene matches: 3. The CDR3 DNA is TGTGCCAGTAGTATTGGGACAGGGTTCTACGAGCAGTACTTC. Translating it yields CASSIGTGFYEQYF.

The gene calls are TRBV6-5 and TRBJ1-3, with D unresolved. Per the germline V gene, CDR1 is MNHEY and CDR2 is SVGAGI. There are 15 residues in the CDR3. The V and J ends lost 5 bases and 0 bases respectively, with 11 bases between them. This CDR3 reads CASSKEGSSGNTIYF. In DNA, the CDR3 is TGTGCCAGCAGTAAGGAGGGCAGCTCTGGAAACACCATATATTTT.

This clone was observed a few times. The genes are TRBV5-6 and TRBJ1-1; the D gene is possibly TRBD1 (5 bases). This CDR3 comprises 14 residues. The V gene's germline CDR1 is SGHDT and CDR2 YYEEEE. Trimming left V 4 bases short and J 1 base short, with 11 bases between. The DNA for the CDR3 is TGTGCCAGCAGCCCAGGGAGGAGGAACACTGAAGCTTTCTTT. Encoded protein: CASSPGRRNTEAFF. The full variable domain, rest sourced from reference TRBV5-6 and TRBJ1-1, is DAGVTQSPTHLIKTRGQQVTLRCSPKSGHDTVSWYQQALGQGPQFIFQYYEEEERQRGNFPDRFSGHQFPNYSSELNVNALLLGDSALYLCASSPGRRNTEAFFGQGTRLTVV.

The chain uses TRBV15 and TRBJ1-4; D unclear. V gave up 0 bases and J gave up 3 bases, with 5 bases separating them. Germline lookup yields CDR1 LNHNV and CDR2 YYDKDF (reference sequence). The CDR3 totals 14 residues. The CDR3 DNA sequence: TGTGCCACCAGCAGAGATCCGTCTAATGAAAAACTGTTTTTT. Amino acid sequence: CATSRDPSNEKLFF.

In the case of this clone: The junction and the germline gene differ at one end; a read error may be behind it. This chain connects TRBV7-8 to TRBJ2-5; no clear D gene. There are 13 residues in the CDR3. Germline V gene lookup returns CDR1 SGHVS and CDR2 FQNEAQ. CDR3 residues: CASSQGREEAQYF. CDR3 DNA: TGTGCCAGCAGCCAAGGCAGAGAAGAGGCCCAGTACTTC.

This clone was counted a single time. The V gene is TRBV7-6, the J gene TRBJ2-3; 12 bases are a match to TRBD2. From germline, CDR1 is SGHVS and CDR2 FNYEAQ. This CDR3 region has 16 residues. Trimming cost V 5 bases and J 2 bases; bases outside gene matches: 5. CDR3 loop: CASSTGLAGSTDTQYF. Written as DNA, the CDR3 is TGTGCCAGCAGCACTGGACTAGCGGGGTCCACAGATACGCAGTATTTT. The full variable domain, with the rest looked up from reference TRBV7-6 and TRBJ2-3, is GAGVSQSPRYKVTKRGQDVALRCDPISGHVSLYWYRQALGQGPEFLTYFNYEAQQDKSGLPNDRFSAERPEGSISTLTIQRTEQRDSAMYRCASSTGLAGSTDTQYFGPGTRLTVL.

The gene calls are TRBV29-1 and TRBJ2-7, with 7 bases that match TRBD1. Losses at the gene ends were 4 bases for V and 7 bases for J; bases not matched to a gene: 7. CDR1 is SQVTM, CDR2 ANQGSEA, per germline. The length of the CDR3 is 12 residues. The CDR3 here is CSVGQGPREQYF. The CDR3 coding sequence is TGCAGCGTTGGACAGGGTCCTAGGGAGCAGTACTTC.

This clone appeared once. The chain carries TRBV11-3 and TRBJ2-3; TRBD1 agrees at 9 bases. The V gene's germline CDR1 is SGHNT and CDR2 YENEEA. V lost 7 bases and J lost 3; bases outside the gene matches: 8. This CDR3 comprises 15 residues. CDR3 coding DNA: TGTGCCAGCACCTCAACAGGGACAGGGACAGATACGCAGTATTTT. Its protein product is CASTSTGTGTDTQYF.

The count of this clone is one. V usage is TRBV7-2 and J usage is TRBJ1-5; D gene ambiguous. CDR3 length: 12 residues. Germline CDR1 SGHTA, CDR2 FQGNSA. V lost 5 bases and J lost 9, with 11 bases in between. The CDR3 reads CASSLLPGPQHF. The CDR3 nucleotides are TGTGCCAGCAGCCTTCTCCCAGGGCCCCAGCATTTT.